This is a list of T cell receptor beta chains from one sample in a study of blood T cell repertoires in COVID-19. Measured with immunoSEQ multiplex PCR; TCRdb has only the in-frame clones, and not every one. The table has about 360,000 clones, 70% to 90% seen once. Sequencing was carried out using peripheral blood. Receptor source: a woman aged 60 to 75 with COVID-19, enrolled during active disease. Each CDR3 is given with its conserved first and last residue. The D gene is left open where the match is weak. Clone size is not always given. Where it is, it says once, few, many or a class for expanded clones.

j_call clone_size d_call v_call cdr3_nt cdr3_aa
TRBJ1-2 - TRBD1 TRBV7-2 TGTGCCAGCAGCTTACCAGGGGGGAGCTACACCTTC CASSLPGGSYTF
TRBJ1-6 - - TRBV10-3 TGTGCCATCAGCTACAGGGAGAGCGCTTCACCCCTCCACTTT CAISYRESASPLHF
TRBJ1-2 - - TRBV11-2 TGTGCCAGCAGCTTAGCCGTAGGGGACTATGGCTACACCTTC CASSLAVGDYGYTF
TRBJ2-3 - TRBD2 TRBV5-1 TGCGCCAGCAGCTTGCTGGCCCTAGCGGGAACTAGCACAGATACGCAGTATTTT CASSLLALAGTSTDTQYF
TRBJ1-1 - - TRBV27 TGTGCCAGCAGTTTAGTAGAGAACACTGAAGCTTTCTTT CASSLVENTEAFF
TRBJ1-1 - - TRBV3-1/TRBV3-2 TGTGCCAGCAGCCAAGGGTGGGGGCAAGGCACTGAAGCTTTCTTT CASSQGWGQGTEAFF
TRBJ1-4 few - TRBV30 TGTGCCTGGGACATGTCCACAACTAATGAAAAACTGTTTTTT CAWDMSTTNEKLFF
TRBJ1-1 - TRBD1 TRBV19 TGTGCCAGCCAGAGCAGGACAGGGAAGGGCACTGAAGCTTTCTTT CASQSRTGKGTEAFF
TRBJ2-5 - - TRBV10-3 TGTGCCATCAGTGAGAGCCAGGTGAAGGAGACCCAGTACTTC CAISESQVKETQYF
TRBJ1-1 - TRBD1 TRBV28 TGTGCCAGCAGTTCCCAATCGACAGGGGGCACTGAAGCTTTCTTT CASSSQSTGGTEAFF
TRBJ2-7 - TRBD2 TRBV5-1 TGCGCCAGCAGCCTCGGACTAGCGGGGCACGAGCAGTACTTC CASSLGLAGHEQYF
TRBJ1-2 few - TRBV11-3 TGTGCCAGCAGCTTAGATGGTGGACGGGGGAACTATGGCTACACCTTC CASSLDGGRGNYGYTF
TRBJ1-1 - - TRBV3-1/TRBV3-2 TGTGCCAGCAGCCAGGTAGGATGGGGACCGGGACACCATCTTGTTGCCCTGAACACTGAAGCTTTCTTT CASSQVGWGPGHHLVALNTEAFF
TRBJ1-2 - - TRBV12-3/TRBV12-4 TGTGCCAGCAGTTTTACCGAATCTAGCGGCTACACCTTC CASSFTESSGYTF
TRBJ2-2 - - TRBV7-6 TGTGCCAGCAGCCCCAACGGGGAGCTGTTTTTT CASSPNGELFF